The present TCR beta chain was sequenced within a study of blood T cell repertoires in COVID-19. In the study overall: Both acute and convalescent COVID-19 samples were obtained from the United States, Italy and Spain. Sources were T cells, B-cell-depleted T cells, or PBMCs; the material itself was cDNA or gDNA.

In the authors' methods: Reference gene primer amplification yielded estimated nucleated cell counts. Measured with immunoSEQ multiplex PCR; TCRdb has only the in-frame clones, and not every one. The DNA gave D and trimming, while V, J and clone size come from that table. This sample yields 55,000 to 80,000 clones, of which approximately 91% are seen a single time; about 27% belongs to the top ten. V dropped 7 bases and J dropped 2; count of bases not matched to a gene: 5. The CDR3 contains 13 residues. Germline-derived CDR1 and CDR2 are SGHDT and YYEEEE. Sample: peripheral blood. This clonotype originated in a man aged 45-65 years with acute or convalescent COVID-19. The chain has TRBV5-6 and TRBJ2-7; 8 bases agree with TRBD2. The DNA of the CDR3 is TGTGCCAGCGGACGGGGGGGCCCCTACGAGCAGTACTTC. Its protein product is CASGRGGPYEQYF.